This T cell receptor (beta chain) originates from a study of CD8+ T cells in alopecia areata. Across the whole study: Tofacitinib was given for 6 to 18 months, then stopped for 6 months.

RNA, once extracted, was reverse transcribed into cDNA for use as the sequencing template. Profiled with immunoSEQ multiplex PCR; TCRdb holds only in-frame clones, not every one. The top ten hold approximately 16% of the sample, which has some 170,000 clones, about 54% seen once. The treatment here: oral pan-JAK inhibitor, 5-10 mg twice daily. Individuals with alopecia areata gave both lesional scalp punch biopsies and peripheral blood for collection. Isolation of CD4+ and CD8+ T cells from PBMCs was achieved by sorting. The CDR3 is 15 amino acids. Trimming stripped 0 bases from V and 10 bases from J, with 14 bases between. In germline, CDR1 is SGDLS, CDR2 YYNGEE.

The chain has TRBV9 and TRBJ1-6, with D tentatively TRBD1 (5 bases). The material sequenced was CD4+ T cells sorted from blood, taken between weeks 55 and 65, from a patient treated with tofacitinib. This receptor was taken from a human donor with alopecia areata. CDR3 loop: CASSVGDFAGSPLHF. As DNA, the CDR3 is TGTGCCAGCAGCGTAGGGGACTTCGCTGGATCACCCCTCCACTTT.